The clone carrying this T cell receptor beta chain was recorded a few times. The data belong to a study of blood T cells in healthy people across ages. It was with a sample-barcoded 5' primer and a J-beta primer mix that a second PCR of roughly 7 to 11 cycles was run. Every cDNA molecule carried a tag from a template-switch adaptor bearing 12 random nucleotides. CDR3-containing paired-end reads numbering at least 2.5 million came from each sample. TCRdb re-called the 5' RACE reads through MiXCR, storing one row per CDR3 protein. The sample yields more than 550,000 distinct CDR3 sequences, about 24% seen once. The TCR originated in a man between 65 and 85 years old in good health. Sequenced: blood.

The CDR3 nucleotides read TGTGCCACCAGCTACAGGGCTTTTGTGGCCAAAAACATTCAGTACTTC. Its protein is CATSYRAFVAKNIQYF. The V and J genes are TRBV15 and TRBJ2-4; TRBD1 is a possible D gene (6 bases). The CDR3 extends over 16 amino acids. Germline CDR1 reads LNHNV; CDR2 reads YYDKDF (reference sequence). The V end lost 5 bases, the J end lost 1 base, and 15 bases lay between the germline ends.